The 4 T cell receptor beta chains given below trace back to one sample, sequenced in a study of blood T cell repertoires in COVID-19. Libraries were prepared by immunoSEQ multiplex PCR; TCRdb keeps only in-frame clonotypes and omits some of them. The sample yields about 150,000 clones, roughly 84% seen once. Input material: peripheral blood. The receptors here all came from a woman between 55 and 75 years old with COVID-19, enrolled during active disease.

This rearrangement joins TRBV9 to TRBJ2-1, with TRBD2 as a possible D gene (6 bases). The CDR3 length is 16 residues. Trimming pared 0 bases from V and 0 bases from J, leaving 10 bases between. Germline values: CDR1 SGDLS, CDR2 YYNGEE. CDR3 bases: TGTGCCAGCAGCGTAGATGCGGGAAGCTCCTACAATGAGCAGTTCTTC. The encoded protein is CASSVDAGSSYNEQFF.

V gene TRBV12-5 combines with J gene TRBJ1-2; D unresolved. Germline V gene data show CDR1 as LGHNT and CDR2 as FRNRAP. The V gene lost 5 bases and the J gene lost 8 bases, with 15 bases spanning the gap. The CDR3 has 13 residues. The CDR3 is CASGLASGRGYTF. The CDR3 coding sequence is TGTGCTAGTGGTCTAGCCTCTGGGAGAGGCTACACCTTC.

This clone has more than one count but fewer than ten. The chain employs TRBV24-1 and TRBJ2-2, with D perhaps matching TRBD2 (6 bases). In germline, CDR1 is KGHDR, CDR2 SFDVKD. CDR3 length equals 14 residues. V lost 2 bases and J 5 bases, leaving 8 bases between the germline ends. As DNA, the CDR3 is TGTGCCACCAGTGATTGGAGGGAAACCGGGGAGCTGTTTTTT. Translating it yields CATSDWRETGELFF.

The V call is TRBV11-2, the J call TRBJ1-5; 10 bases fit TRBD1. The germline CDR1 and CDR2 sequences are SGHAT and FQNNGV. The CDR3 length is 15 residues. The J segment lost 5 bases and the V segment lost 4 bases, leaving 5 bases of the junction unmatched. CDR3 nucleotides: TGTGCCAGCAGCTCAGATGGGACAGGGGATCAGCCCCAGCATTTT. Encoded protein: CASSSDGTGDQPQHF.